This paragraph covers one TCR beta chain sequence. This clonotype was detected ten times or more. Its cognate antigen has yet to be identified. The input lacks base qualities; no much larger clone sits a single base away. V loses 5 bases, J loses 0 bases, and the germline ends lie 14 bases apart. The CDR3 contains 16 residues, cysteine and phenylalanine counted. Kept here is only the CDR3 DNA, which spans 48 bases and is read in frame from base 1. Receptors were amplified or captured by RT-PCR. Sequencing relied on an Illumina HiSeq 2500. TCRdb's own reprocessing of the public reads used fastp at Q25 and MiXCR and kept productive beta chains. One record per CDR3 amino acid sequence lists the most common genes and DNA. This sample holds hundreds of thousands of distinct CDR3 sequences; roughly 9.8% were observed only once. The ten most abundant clones make up 10% to 15% of the sample. The data were obtained in a study of response to subunit inactivated influenza vaccine (dated by TCRdb to 2017 to 2018). For context, the study as a whole: The study used deep quantitative T cell receptor repertoire profiling to track responses to a trivalent subunit inactivated influenza vaccine.

The study at large found these results: The authors proposed that each seasonal influenza vaccination may bring in only a limited number of new T cells.

The time point label for this specimen denotes: 45 days after influenza vaccine administration. The V gene is TRBV12-3 or TRBV12-4 and the J gene is TRBJ2-1; no D gene can be assigned with confidence. The clonotype comes from a man aged 45-65 years who received an inactivated influenza vaccine. Donor details come from another sample of the same person, matched by shared clones. Sequenced here: PBMCs from blood, sampled about 40 days after vaccination. CDR3 sequence: CASSPPAVYSYNEQFF. The sequenced DNA: TGTGCCAGCAGTCCCCCAGCCGTATACTCCTACAATGAGCAGTTCTTC.